This T cell receptor (beta chain) was profiled in a study of OX40 agonist ivuxolimab in advanced cancers. Using immunoSEQ multiplex PCR, the repertoire was profiled, and TCRdb retains in-frame clones only, with some absent. The sample consists of about 52,000 clones, approximately 95% of them appearing once. Trimming took off 7 bases at V and 2 bases at J, with 8 bases between the two ends. The CDR3 is made up of 12 amino acids. Germline lookup yields CDR1 MDHEN and CDR2 SYDVKM. The chain employs TRBV28 and TRBJ2-5, with D perhaps matching TRBD2 (5 bases). The sample in question was CD4+ or CD8+ T cells sorted from blood, obtained in a trial of the OX40 agonist ivuxolimab. The sequence was collected from an adult with an advanced solid tumor such as melanoma, head and neck, liver or kidney cancer. CDR3 in amino acids: CASTREQETQYF. As DNA, the CDR3 is TGTGCCAGCACCCGGGAACAAGAGACCCAGTACTTC.